This T cell receptor beta chain was sequenced in a study of shared clonotypes between healthy human individuals. Replicate PCRs run on sorted subsets employed approximately 0.2 ug DNA, 25,000 to 35,000 T cell genomes. In the original processing: ImmunoSEQ only sent back junction sequences with no quality scores, so filtering was done differently. The assay was immunoSEQ multiplex PCR, and TCRdb's table has in-frame clones only and misses some. V and J calls and clone size are those listed in that table; D and trimming were worked out from the DNA. The sample consists of around 1.5 million clones, approximately 98% of them appearing once. Findings and limits, study-wide: Larger estimated richness was generally recorded for naive subsets relative to memory subsets.

The germline CDR1 and CDR2 sequences are SEHNR and FQNEAQ (reference sequence). The CDR3 is made up of 13 amino acids. Trimming removed 5 bases from V and 4 bases from J, with 11 bases in between. Regarding this clone: The antigen is not known.

Input material: naive CD4+ T cells sorted from blood. Subset reported: CD45RA+ positively selected. The clonotype originates from a man aged 30-40 years in good health. The V gene is TRBV7-9, the J gene TRBJ1-1, with a possible D match to TRBD1 (6 bases). The CDR3 region is CASSNGGTTEAFF. CDR3 bases: TGTGCCAGCAGCAACGGGGGCACCACTGAAGCTTTCTTT.